The next 12 T cell receptor beta chains were all read from a single sample in a study of blood T cell repertoires in COVID-19. This table comes from immunoSEQ multiplex PCR, and its TCRdb copy is limited to in-frame clones, with some not included. The sample has 70,000 to 90,000 clones, around 90% seen once. The sequenced sample consisted of peripheral blood. The receptors shown here come from a human donor in a cohort sampled during active COVID-19.

CDR3 protein: CASSPTTTRQGLEAFF. CDR3 nucleotides: TGTGCCAGCAGCCCTACTACTACGAGACAGGGCCTCGAAGCTTTCTTT. The V gene is TRBV7-9, the J gene TRBJ1-1; 7 bases fit TRBD1. CDR3 length: 16 residues. The trim removed 5 bases at V and 8 bases at J, leaving 17 bases unmatched. CDR1 is SEHNR, CDR2 FQNEAQ, per germline (reference sequence).

V gene TRBV6-4 combines with J gene TRBJ1-2, with a tentative D call TRBD1 (6 bases). V was clipped by 9 bases and J by 4 bases, with 15 bases between them. Germline V gene lookup returns CDR1 MRHNA and CDR2 SNTAGT. This CDR3 has 13 amino acids. CDR3 in DNA: TGTGCCAGTTCTCAGGGGATTTCCTATGGCTACACCTTC. Protein product: CASSQGISYGYTF.

This chain connects TRBV5-1 to TRBJ1-1; D is possibly TRBD1 (6 bases). From germline, CDR1 is SGHRS and CDR2 YFSETQ. The CDR3 runs 15 residues. Trimming stripped 4 bases from V and 0 bases from J, with 13 bases between. The CDR3 loop is CASSPMTGMNTEAFF. CDR3 sequence (DNA): TGCGCCAGCAGCCCAATGACAGGAATGAACACTGAAGCTTTCTTT.

This clone was seen a single time. The chain couples TRBV5-4 to TRBJ2-5, with D perhaps TRBD2 (5 bases). Germline-derived CDR1 and CDR2 are SGHNT and YYREEE (reference sequence). V dropped 0 bases and J dropped 2 bases, with 8 bases sitting between them. The CDR3 extends over 14 amino acids. CDR3 loop: CASSLALAQETQYF. The CDR3 DNA reads TGTGCCAGCAGCTTGGCCCTAGCTCAAGAGACCCAGTACTTC.

This chain's CDR3 is CASSYSWGRVTDTQYF. As DNA, the CDR3 is TGTGCCAGCAGTTACTCTTGGGGGCGGGTCACAGATACGCAGTATTTT. The V and J genes are TRBV6-5 and TRBJ2-3; TRBD1 might be the D (6 bases). The CDR3 loop spans 16 amino acids. Trimming pared 0 bases from V and 2 bases from J, leaving 12 bases between. In germline, CDR1 is MNHEY, CDR2 SVGAGI.

This rearrangement joins TRBV19 to TRBJ2-1; D is unclear. This CDR3 comprises 15 residues. Trimming shortened V by 1 base and J by 0 bases, and 7 bases separated the two germline ends. Germline CDR1 reads LNHDA; CDR2 reads SQIVND (reference sequence). The CDR3 sequence: CASSIVRSSYNEQFF. CDR3 DNA sequence: TGTGCCAGTAGTATAGTACGGAGCTCCTACAATGAGCAGTTCTTC.

The chain links TRBV4-3 to TRBJ1-2, with 9 positions matching TRBD1. The CDR3 is 14 amino acids. Germline V gene lookup returns CDR1 LGHNA and CDR2 YSLEER. V trimming: 4 bases; J trimming: 2 bases; junction bases outside the gene matches: 2. CDR3 sequence: CASSPGQGNYGYTF. In nucleotides, the CDR3 is TGCGCCAGCAGCCCGGGACAGGGAAACTATGGCTACACCTTC.

V gene TRBV28 combines with J gene TRBJ1-6; D remains unclear. Trimming removed 3 bases at V and 0 bases at J, with 6 bases between. This CDR3 contains 15 residues. In germline, CDR1 is MDHEN, CDR2 SYDVKM. The CDR3 spells CASSLESSYNSPLHF. Here the CDR3 DNA reads TGTGCCAGCAGTTTGGAGAGCTCCTATAATTCACCCCTCCACTTT.

The chain combines TRBV4-3 with TRBJ2-5; 9 bases align to TRBD2. CDR1 and CDR2 (germline): LGHNA, YSLEER. The V gene end was trimmed by 2 bases and the J gene end by 5 bases; junction bases not matched to a gene: 9. This CDR3 has 16 amino acids. For the CDR3, the DNA is TGCGCCAGCAGCCAAAATTATCAGCGGGGGGATGAGACCCAGTACTTC. Translated, it gives CASSQNYQRGDETQYF.

Here the CDR3 reads CASRSGAPSTDTQYF. CDR3 sequence (DNA): TGTGCCAGCAGAAGCGGGGCCCCCAGCACAGATACGCAGTATTTT. V and J are TRBV6-5 and TRBJ2-3; 7 nucleotides line up with TRBD2. In germline, CDR1 is MNHEY, CDR2 SVGAGI. V shed 6 bases and J 0 bases; nucleotides not matched to a gene: 6. This CDR3 comprises 15 residues.

The rearrangement links TRBV3-1 (or the pseudogene TRBV3-2) to TRBJ2-7; TRBD1 matches 8 bases. This CDR3 has 14 amino acids. The V segment lost 1 base and the J segment 4 bases; nucleotides outside the gene matches: 3. CDR1 and CDR2 (germline): LGHDT, YNNKEL (reference sequence). The CDR3 sequence is CASSQGTGLYEQYF. The CDR3 bases are TGTGCCAGCAGCCAAGGGACAGGGCTTTACGAGCAGTACTTC.

This chain links TRBV30 with TRBJ1-1; D is unresolved. The CDR3 consists of 13 residues. V was shortened by 2 bases and J by 2 bases, with 9 bases between the two germline ends. The germline V gene has CDR1 GTSNPN and CDR2 SVGIG (reference sequence). The CDR3 DNA follows: TGTGCCTGGAGTTTCGACACTAACACTGAAGCTTTCTTT. This translates into CAWSFDTNTEAFF.